These 20 T cell receptor beta chains share one sample of origin, sequenced in a study of blood T cell repertoires in COVID-19. Data came from immunoSEQ multiplex PCR; TCRdb stores just in-frame clones and leaves some out. The sample holds fewer than 500,000 clones; approximately 86% are singletons and the top ten take around 0.64%. Material: PBMCs or T cells enriched from blood (not recorded which). These receptors all stem from a young woman who had recovered from COVID-19.

The genes are TRBV11-1 and TRBJ2-7; TRBD1 matches 9 bases. Unmatched junction bases numbered 14, after V lost 5 bases and J lost 6 bases. Looked up from germline, CDR1 is SGHAT and CDR2 is FQDESV (reference sequence). The CDR3 contains 16 residues. The CDR3 loop is CASSLNRDREGVEQYF. The CDR3 DNA follows: TGTGCCAGCAGCCTTAACCGGGACAGGGAGGGAGTCGAGCAGTACTTC.

The chain has TRBV7-8 and TRBJ2-2; 8 bases agree with TRBD1. Germline V gene sequence: CDR1 SGHVS, CDR2 FQNEAQ. This CDR3 has 15 residues. J was trimmed by 5 bases and V by 5 bases; bases with no gene match: 7. CDR3 in amino acids: CASSQDRVRTGELFF. CDR3 bases: TGTGCCAGCAGCCAGGACAGGGTCAGGACCGGGGAGCTGTTTTTT.

This rearrangement joins TRBV11-2 to TRBJ2-1; the match to TRBD2 covers 11 bases. Germline values: CDR1 SGHAT, CDR2 FQNNGV. This CDR3 is 18 amino acids long. Trimming cost V 2 bases and J 9 bases; bases outside gene matches: 15. The CDR3 loop is CASSLTVVVAGGPSEQFF. In nucleotides, the CDR3 is TGTGCCAGCAGCTTAACTGTGGTGGTAGCGGGGGGGCCGAGTGAGCAGTTCTTC.

This rearrangement joins TRBV2 to TRBJ2-7; TRBD1 aligns across 8 bases. V dropped 8 bases and J dropped 2; count of bases not matched to a gene: 5. The CDR3 contains 13 residues. Per germline, CDR1 SNHLY and CDR2 FYNNEI. DNA for the CDR3: TGTGCCAGCGGGGGACAGGCCCCCTACGAGCAGTACTTC. Its translation is CASGGQAPYEQYF. Full variable domain (outside the CDR3, taken from reference TRBV2 and TRBJ2-7): EPEVTQTPSHQVTQMGQEVILRCVPISNHLYFYWYRQILGQKVEFLVSFYNNEISEKSEIFDDQFSVERPDGSNFTLKIRSTKLEDSAMYFCASGGQAPYEQYFGPGTRLTVT.

The chain couples TRBV9 to TRBJ1-6; tentative D call: TRBD1 (6 bases). CDR1 is SGDLS, CDR2 YYNGEE, per germline. CDR3 length equals 13 residues. Deletions cut 4 bases from V and 10 bases from J, with 12 bases between. The CDR3 nucleotides are TGTGCCAGCAGCAGGGACACTCTATCACCCCTCCACTTT. It is translated as CASSRDTLSPLHF.

The V gene is TRBV19, the J gene TRBJ2-1; 9 bases align to TRBD1. Germline lookup yields CDR1 LNHDA and CDR2 SQIVND (reference sequence). CDR3 length: 14 residues. V shed 4 bases and J 9 bases; nucleotides not matched to a gene: 7. DNA of the CDR3: TGTGCCAGTAGTACGGACAGGGGTAGCGGTGAGCAGTTCTTC. Its protein is CASSTDRGSGEQFF.

The chain has TRBV5-6 and TRBJ1-6, with D unclear. There are 17 residues in the CDR3. Germline CDR1 is SGHDT and CDR2 is YYEEEE. Deletions cut 5 bases from V and 2 bases from J, with 17 bases between. CDR3 region: CASSPTGSGPYNSPLHF. The CDR3 DNA is TGTGCCAGCAGTCCTACGGGGAGTGGACCCTATAATTCACCCCTCCACTTT.

The chain couples TRBV11-1 to TRBJ2-7; D is unclear. Trimming cost V 6 bases and J 3 bases, with 12 bases left between them. Per the germline V gene, CDR1 is SGHAT and CDR2 is FQDESV (reference sequence). The CDR3 loop spans 13 amino acids. The CDR3 nucleotides read TGTGCCAGCAGGAGCTCTACCAACTACGAGCAGTACTTC. Residues: CASRSSTNYEQYF.

A word on this clone: At one end, the junction sequence differs from germline, possibly due to a read error. V and J are TRBV24-1 and TRBJ2-7; D is unclear. Germline-derived CDR1 and CDR2 are KGHDR and SFDVKD. The CDR3 is 11 residues long. In DNA form, the CDR3 reads TGTGCCACCAGTGATAGTACTATTTGGGACTTC. Translated, it gives CATSDSTIWDF.

A few counts support this clone. The V and J genes are TRBV28 and TRBJ2-3; 8 bases align to TRBD2. Losses at the gene ends were 5 bases for V and 4 bases for J; bases not matched to a gene: 8. The CDR3 sequence is 15 residues long. Germline loops: CDR1 MDHEN, CDR2 SYDVKM. The CDR3: CASSQPGLVPDTQYF. In DNA, the CDR3 is TGTGCCAGCAGTCAACCGGGACTAGTCCCAGATACGCAGTATTTT.

The V call is TRBV7-2, the J call TRBJ1-5, with unresolved D. CDR1 and CDR2 from the germline V gene are SGHTA and FQGNSA. CDR3 length: 14 residues. V lost 1 base, J lost 9 bases, and 13 bases lay in between. CDR3 in amino acids: CASSLGAVNGPQHF. As DNA, the CDR3 is TGTGCCAGCAGCTTAGGGGCCGTTAATGGGCCCCAGCATTTT.

This CDR3 is CASSEARTPGLASSEQYF. In DNA form, the CDR3 reads TGTGCCAGCAGTGAAGCCCGGACTCCGGGACTAGCATCATCCGAGCAGTACTTC. The chain couples TRBV2 to TRBJ2-7, with 9 positions matching TRBD2. With V trimmed by 0 bases and J by 6 bases, 15 bases remained unmatched. This CDR3 is built from 18 residues. From germline, CDR1 is SNHLY and CDR2 FYNNEI.

CDR3 bases: TGTGCCAGCAGCCAAGACTCTCCCTACGAGCAGTACTTC. Translating it yields CASSQDSPYEQYF. The rearrangement joins TRBV4-2 to TRBJ2-7; D call uncertain. The CDR3 consists of 13 residues. Per germline, CDR1 LGHNA and CDR2 YNFKEQ. Trimming pared 0 bases from V and 2 bases from J, leaving 5 bases between.

This chain connects TRBV21-1 to TRBJ1-2; TRBD1 is taken as the D call from the table, unchecked against the DNA. TRBV21-1 is given as a pseudogene. This CDR3 has 12 amino acids. The CDR3, as DNA: TGTGCCAGCAGCGCTCGACAGAGGGGCTACACCTTC. Encoded protein: CASSARQRGYTF.

V is TRBV6-5 and J is TRBJ1-2; 9 nucleotides agree with TRBD1. The trim removed 5 bases at V and 5 bases at J, leaving 9 bases unmatched. CDR1 and CDR2 (germline): MNHEY, SVGAGI. This CDR3 has 15 residues. The CDR3 reads CASSQTGQGVYGYTF. CDR3 in DNA: TGTGCCAGCAGTCAGACGGGACAGGGAGTTTATGGCTACACCTTC.

The chain uses TRBV19 and TRBJ1-4, with TRBD1 matching over 7 bases. The germline CDR1 and CDR2 sequences are LNHDA and SQIVND (reference sequence). This CDR3 has 14 residues. V gave up 3 bases and J gave up 8 bases; unmatched junction bases: 6. The CDR3 reads CASSMEQGGEKLFF. The CDR3 DNA reads as TGTGCCAGTAGTATGGAGCAGGGGGGCGAAAAACTGTTTTTT.

V gene TRBV5-1 combines with J gene TRBJ2-1; D is unclear. V lost 4 bases to trimming and J lost 5 bases, with 10 bases between them. CDR1 is SGHRS, CDR2 YFSETQ, per germline. The CDR3 is 13 amino acids. The CDR3 coding sequence is TGCGCCAGCAGCCCGAATTTAGACAATGAGCAGTTCTTC. This gives the protein CASSPNLDNEQFF.

This chain links TRBV18 with TRBJ1-2; D might be TRBD1 (5 bases). CDR1 and CDR2 from the germline V gene are KGHSH and LQKENI. CDR3 size: 13 residues. The V and J ends lost 2 bases and 3 bases respectively, with 7 bases between them. The CDR3 DNA is TGTGCCAGCTCACCAGGGGCGGACTATGGCTACACCTTC. As protein: CASSPGADYGYTF.

Of note for this clone: Other nucleotide sequences from this sample produce the same CDR3. The V and J genes are TRBV10-3 and TRBJ1-2; the D gene is possibly TRBD1 (5 bases). Germline CDR1 and CDR2: ENHRY and SYGVKD. This CDR3 region has 14 residues. Trimming removed 0 bases at V and 4 bases at J, with 9 bases between. In DNA, the CDR3 is TGTGCCATCAGTGAGTCCGGGACTTCCTATGGCTACACCTTC. Translated: CAISESGTSYGYTF.

The gene calls are TRBV30 and TRBJ1-5; 7 nucleotides match TRBD1. V gave up 2 bases and J gave up 5 bases; unmatched junction bases: 9. The CDR3 has 15 amino acids. Germline CDR1 reads GTSNPN; CDR2 reads SVGIG (reference sequence). CDR3 sequence reads: CAWSLRTGTDQPQHF. The CDR3 region has the DNA TGTGCCTGGAGTCTACGGACAGGTACTGATCAGCCCCAGCATTTT. Filled out from reference TRBV30 and TRBJ1-5, the complete variable domain reads SQTIHQWPATLVQPVGSPLSLECTVEGTSNPNLYWYRQAAGRGLQLLFYSVGIGQISSEVPQNLSASRPQDRQFILSSKKLLLSDSGFYLCAWSLRTGTDQPQHFGDGTRLSIL.